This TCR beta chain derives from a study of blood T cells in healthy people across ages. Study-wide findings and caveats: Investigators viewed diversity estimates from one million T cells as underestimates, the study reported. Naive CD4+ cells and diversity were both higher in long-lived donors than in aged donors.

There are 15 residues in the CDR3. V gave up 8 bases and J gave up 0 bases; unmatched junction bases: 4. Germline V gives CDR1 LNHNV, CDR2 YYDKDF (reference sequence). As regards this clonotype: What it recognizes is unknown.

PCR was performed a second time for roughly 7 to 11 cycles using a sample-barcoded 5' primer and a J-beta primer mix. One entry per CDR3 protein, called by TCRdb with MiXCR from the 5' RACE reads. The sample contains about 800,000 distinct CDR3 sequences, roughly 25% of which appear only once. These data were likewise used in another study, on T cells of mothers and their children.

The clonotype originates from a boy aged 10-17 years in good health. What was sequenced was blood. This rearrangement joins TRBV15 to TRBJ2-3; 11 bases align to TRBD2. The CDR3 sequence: CATAPSGRSTDTQYF. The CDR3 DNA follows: TGTGCCACCGCACCTAGCGGGAGGAGCACAGATACGCAGTATTTT.